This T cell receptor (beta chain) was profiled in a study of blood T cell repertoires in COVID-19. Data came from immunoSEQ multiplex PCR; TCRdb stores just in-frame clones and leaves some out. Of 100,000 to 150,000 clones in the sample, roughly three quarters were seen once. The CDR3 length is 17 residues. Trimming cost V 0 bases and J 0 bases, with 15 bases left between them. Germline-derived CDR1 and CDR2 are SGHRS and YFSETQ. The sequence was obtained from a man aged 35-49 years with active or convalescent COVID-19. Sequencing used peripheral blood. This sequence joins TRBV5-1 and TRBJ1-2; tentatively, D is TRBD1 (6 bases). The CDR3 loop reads CASSLAPLDSSNYGYTF. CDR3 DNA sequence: TGCGCCAGCAGCTTGGCCCCCTTGGACAGCTCTAACTATGGCTACACCTTC.